Described below is a single T cell receptor beta chain sequence and its context. Its specific antigen is unknown. Qualities for individual bases were not recorded, and no much larger clone is one base off. TCRbeta CDR3 regions were amplified from genomic DNA using the immunoSEQ Assay, a bias-controlled multiplex PCR. Per the source publication's procedure: The number of nucleated cells in each sample was estimated from the amplification of reference gene primers within the assay. Sequence reads were collapsed and filtered to measure the absolute abundance of every unique TCRbeta CDR3 rearrangement. For each sample, productive Simpson clonality was calculated as the square root of Simpson's diversity index across productive rearrangements. TCRdb holds this immuneACCESS table with in-frame rearrangements only. Some clones are missing; in checked studies, unresolved V genes explain under half, and the rest has no known cause. V, J and clone size are taken as reported in that table, and D and trimming were inferred from the DNA itself. The sample table holds about 220,000 clones, of which about 86% were seen once. Roughly 2.4% of the sample lies in the top ten.

The germline V gene specifies MDHEN as CDR1 and SYDVKM as CDR2. V is trimmed back by 6 bases and J by 0 bases, and the junction contains 5 bases that no gene match accounts for. From the cysteine through the phenylalanine, the CDR3 covers 15 amino acids. Only CDR3 DNA remains: 45 bases, in frame from the first base. Whole blood was collected in K2EDTA tubes by collaborating institutions according to the institutions' own protocols. For TCRbeta analysis, collaborators shipped samples as frozen whole blood, isolated PBMCs, or DNA extracted from either of those sample types. The source of the sample is a study of blood T cell repertoires in COVID-19 (dated by TCRdb to 2020 to 2021). Concerning the study at large: Collaborator samples came from the United States, Italy and Spain and covered acute and convalescent phases of COVID-19. The repertoires were made available in a free public database intended to serve as a resource for research on the immune response to SARS-CoV-2. Sample metadata almost always included a de-identified subject ID, COVID-19 status, age in years and sex. Where available, HLA class I and class II types were obtained from metadata supplied by the sample provider rather than from assay-based typing. The prospective study material was composed of cDNA or gDNA derived from T cells, B-cell-depleted T cells, or PBMCs. The samples were drawn from the first 160 participants of the ongoing ImmuneRACE study and from 950 to 1,500 subjects provided by 6 global collaborators. Subjects who had been exposed to COVID-19, were actively infected with it, or had recovered from it provided the deeply sampled blood TCRbeta repertoires that made up the dataset. What the research found in general, with its limitations: How much clinical and demographic metadata was included differed by source and by participant, and the metadata was provided uncurated.

The chain is assembled from TRBV28 and TRBJ2-7; TRBD2 lines up with 10 middle nucleotides. This TCR was recovered from a woman aged 60-75 years with acute or convalescent COVID-19. The sample was peripheral blood. The DNA sequence is as follows: TGTGCCAGCAGAGGATCTAGCGGGGGCTCCTACGAGCAGTACTTC. Its translation reads: CASRGSSGGSYEQYF.